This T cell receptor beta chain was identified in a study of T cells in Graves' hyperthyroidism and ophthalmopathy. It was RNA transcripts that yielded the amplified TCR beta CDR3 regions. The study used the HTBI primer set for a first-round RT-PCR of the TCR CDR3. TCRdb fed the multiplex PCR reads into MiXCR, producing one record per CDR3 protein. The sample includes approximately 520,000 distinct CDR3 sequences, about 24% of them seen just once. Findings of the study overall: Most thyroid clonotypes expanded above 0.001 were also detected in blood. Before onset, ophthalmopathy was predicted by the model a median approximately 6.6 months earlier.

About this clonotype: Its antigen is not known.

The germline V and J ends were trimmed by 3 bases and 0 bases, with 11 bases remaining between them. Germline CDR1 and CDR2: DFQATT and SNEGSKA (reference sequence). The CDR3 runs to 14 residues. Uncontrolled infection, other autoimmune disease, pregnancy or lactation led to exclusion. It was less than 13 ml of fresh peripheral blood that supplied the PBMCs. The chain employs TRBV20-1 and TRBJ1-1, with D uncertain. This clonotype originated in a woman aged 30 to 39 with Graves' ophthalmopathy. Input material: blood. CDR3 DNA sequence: TGCAGTGCTAGTCAGTTGTGGGTGAACACTGAAGCTTTCTTT. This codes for CSASQLWVNTEAFF.